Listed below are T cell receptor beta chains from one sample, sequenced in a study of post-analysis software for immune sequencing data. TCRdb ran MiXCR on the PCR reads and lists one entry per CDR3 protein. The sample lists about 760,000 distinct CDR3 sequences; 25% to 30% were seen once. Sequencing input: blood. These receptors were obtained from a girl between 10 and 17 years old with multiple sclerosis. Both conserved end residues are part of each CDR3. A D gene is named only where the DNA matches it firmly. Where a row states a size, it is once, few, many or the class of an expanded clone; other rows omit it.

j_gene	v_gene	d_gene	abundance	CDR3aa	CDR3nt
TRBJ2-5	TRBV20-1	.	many	CSARDGLSLTGTQYF	TGCAGTGCTAGAGATGGGCTCTCGCTAACGGGGACCCAGTACTTC
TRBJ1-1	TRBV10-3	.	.	CAIEPGGRNTEAFF	TGTGCCATCGAACCGGGGGGGCGAAACACTGAAGCTTTCTTT
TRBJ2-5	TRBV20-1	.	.	CSARDPGGETQYF	TGCAGTGCTAGAGACCCCGGGGGAGAGACCCAGTACTTC
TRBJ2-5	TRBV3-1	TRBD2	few	CASSQSSLAGFQETQYF	TGTGCCAGCAGCCAAAGTAGCCTAGCGGGCTTCCAAGAGACCCAGTACTTC
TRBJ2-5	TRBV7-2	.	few	CASSSTRETQYF	TGTGCCAGCAGCTCTACGAGGGAGACCCAGTACTTC
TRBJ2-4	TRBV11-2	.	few	CASSTHTRRAKNIQYF	TGTGCCAGCAGCACTCACACGAGAAGAGCCAAAAACATTCAGTACTTC
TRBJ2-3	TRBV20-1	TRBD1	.	CSATTGGATDTQYF	TGCAGTGCAACTACAGGGGGCGCCACAGATACGCAGTATTTT
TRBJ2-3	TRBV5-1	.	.	CASSLVRNADTQYF	TGCGCCAGCAGCTTGGTGCGGAACGCAGATACGCAGTATTTT
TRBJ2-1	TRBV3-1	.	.	CASSQRPVDEQFF	TGTGCCAGCAGCCAGAGGCCGGTGGATGAGCAGTTCTTC
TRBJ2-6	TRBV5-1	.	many	CASSLEARSGANVLTF	TGCGCCAGCAGCTTGGAGGCCCGCTCTGGGGCCAACGTCCTGACTTTC
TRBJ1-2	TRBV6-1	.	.	CASMGYGYTF	TGTGCCAGCATGGGATACGGCTACACCTTC
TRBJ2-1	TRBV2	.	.	CASSGDGRGPDEQFF	TGTGCCAGCAGTGGGGATGGGCGGGGCCCCGATGAGCAGTTCTTC
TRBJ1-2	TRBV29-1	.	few	CSVEGDRSGYTF	TGCAGCGTTGAAGGCGACAGATCCGGCTACACCTTC
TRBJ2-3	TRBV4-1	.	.	CASSLRWAGSTDTQYF	TGCGCCAGCAGCCTGAGGTGGGCGGGGAGCACAGATACGCAGTATTTT
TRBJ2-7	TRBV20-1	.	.	CSAHGNGVAPYEQYF	TGCAGTGCCCACGGTAACGGAGTAGCTCCCTACGAGCAGTACTTC
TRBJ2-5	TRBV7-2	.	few	CASSLARGTTKEETQYF	TGTGCCAGCAGCTTAGCTAGGGGGACGACCAAGGAAGAGACCCAGTACTTC
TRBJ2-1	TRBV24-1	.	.	CATSDAGSLNEQFF	TGTGCCACCAGTGATGCTGGGAGCCTCAATGAGCAGTTCTTC
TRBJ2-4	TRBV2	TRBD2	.	CASRLTSGGAKAKNIQYF	TGTGCCAGCAGGCTGACTAGCGGGGGGGCTAAGGCCAAAAACATTCAGTACTTC
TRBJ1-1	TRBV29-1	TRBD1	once	CSVDETGGTGAFF	TGCAGCGTAGACGAGACAGGGGGGACTGGAGCTTTCTTT
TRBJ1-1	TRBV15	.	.	CATSPSGSVMNTEAFF	TGTGCCACCAGCCCCAGTGGGTCCGTGATGAACACTGAAGCTTTCTTT
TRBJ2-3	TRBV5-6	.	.	CASSFWGPTDTQYF	TGTGCCAGCAGCTTTTGGGGGCCGACAGATACGCAGTATTTT
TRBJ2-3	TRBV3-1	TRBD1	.	CASSQSGTGANTDTQYF	TGTGCCAGCAGCCAATCGGGGACAGGGGCTAACACAGATACGCAGTATTTT
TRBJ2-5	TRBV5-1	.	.	CASRWGYAGAGETQYF	TGCGCCAGCAGATGGGGCTATGCGGGGGCCGGGGAGACCCAGTACTTC